Listed here are 19 T cell receptor beta chains from one sample, sequenced in a study of blood T cell repertoires in COVID-19. Assay: immunoSEQ multiplex PCR; the TCRdb copy retains only in-frame clones and omits some. This table holds roughly 70,000 clones, 80% to 95% found once. Sequencing was carried out using peripheral blood. The source of these receptors is a human donor with active COVID-19. The donor label of this sample is uncertain.

The rearrangement uses TRBV18 and TRBJ2-7; maybe TRBD2 (6 bases). The V gene's germline CDR1 is KGHSH and CDR2 LQKENI. V lost 2 bases and J lost 1, with 9 bases in between. The CDR3 consists of 14 residues. The CDR3 region has the DNA TGTGCCAGCTCACCAGAGGGACTGTCCTACGAGCAGTACTTC. Amino acids: CASSPEGLSYEQYF.

The chain combines TRBV5-8 with TRBJ1-2; D is perhaps TRBD1 (6 bases). The V end lost 7 bases, the J end lost 7 bases, and 17 bases lay between the germline ends. The length of the CDR3 is 13 residues. Germline CDR1 SGHTS, CDR2 YDEGEE. Written as DNA, the CDR3 is TGTGCCAGCCGCAGGACAGCCGGTGGTGGCTACACCTTC. This sequence encodes CASRRTAGGGYTF.

The chain joins TRBV19 to TRBJ2-6; 8 nucleotides match TRBD1. Germline V gene data show CDR1 as LNHDA and CDR2 as SQIVND (reference sequence). The V and J ends lost 5 bases and 0 bases, in that order; junction bases with no gene match: 12. This CDR3 region has 19 residues. Here the CDR3 DNA reads TGTGCCAGTAGTTACCGGCAAGGGACAGGTCGCTCTGGGGCCAACGTCCTGACTTTC. Translated: CASSYRQGTGRSGANVLTF.

The chain employs TRBV6-2 or TRBV6-3 and TRBJ2-7; 7 nucleotides line up with TRBD1. This CDR3 spans 13 amino acids. V was pared by 6 bases and J by 4 bases, with 6 bases of the junction left unmatched. The germline CDR1 and CDR2 sequences are MNHEY and SVGEGT. CDR3 in amino acids: CASSLRQGYEQYF. As DNA, the CDR3 is TGTGCCAGCAGCCTCAGACAGGGATACGAGCAGTACTTC.

The chain uses TRBV7-2 and TRBJ2-2; no clear D. CDR3 length: 13 residues. The germline gives CDR1 SGHTA, CDR2 FQGNSA. V gave up 1 base and J gave up 13 bases, with 13 bases separating them. CDR3 protein: CASSLDPLVWLFF. The CDR3 DNA sequence: TGTGCCAGCAGCTTAGACCCTCTAGTATGGCTGTTTTTT.

A single count supports this clone. This sequence joins TRBV9 and TRBJ1-5; 11 nucleotides match TRBD1. The V and J ends lost 4 bases and 6 bases, in that order; junction bases with no gene match: 6. The CDR3 is made up of 15 amino acids. The V gene's germline CDR1 is SGDLS and CDR2 YYNGEE. CDR3 nucleotide sequence: TGTGCCAGCAGCCCTCGGGACAGGGGGTTTCAGCCCCAGCATTTT. As protein: CASSPRDRGFQPQHF.

The CDR3 loop reads CNIRIREKQFF. The CDR3 DNA reads TGCAATATCAGAATACGGGAAAAGCAGTTCTTC. The V call is TRBV20-1, the J call TRBJ2-1; D perhaps matches TRBD2 (5 bases). The length of the CDR3 is 11 residues. The germline V gene has CDR1 DFQATT and CDR2 SNEGSKA (reference sequence).

V gene TRBV4-3 combines with J gene TRBJ2-2; TRBD2 agrees at 7 bases. Germline trimming cut 4 bases from V and 0 bases from J; bases unmatched to any gene: 8. Germline V gives CDR1 LGHNA, CDR2 YSLEER. The CDR3 sequence is 17 residues long. In nucleotides, the CDR3 is TGCGCCAGCAGCCTAAACCCTAGCGGCCCGAACACCGGGGAGCTGTTTTTT. Translation gives CASSLNPSGPNTGELFF.

The rearrangement uses TRBV27 and TRBJ2-7, with TRBD1 matching over 10 bases. This CDR3 contains 15 residues. J lost 7 bases, V lost 8 bases, and 14 bases had no gene match. Germline V CDR1 and CDR2: MNHEY, SMNVEV (reference sequence). Here the CDR3 DNA reads TGTGCCAGCGGCCCCGGGACAGGGGCCCCCCGGGAGCAGTACTTC. Residues: CASGPGTGAPREQYF.

V is TRBV6-5 and J is TRBJ2-3; D gene ambiguous. V was trimmed by 2 bases and J by 2 bases, leaving 11 bases between them. Germline V gives CDR1 MNHEY, CDR2 SVGAGI. The CDR3 runs to 15 residues. The CDR3 spells CASSYIGQNTDTQYF. The DNA for the CDR3 is TGTGCCAGCAGTTACATTGGGCAGAACACAGATACGCAGTATTTT.

V usage is TRBV12-3 or TRBV12-4 and J usage is TRBJ2-7; 8 nucleotides line up with TRBD1. This CDR3 has 13 amino acids. V shed 3 bases and J 4 bases; nucleotides not matched to a gene: 2. The CDR3 nucleotides are TGTGCCAGCAGTTTCGGGACAGGTTACGAGCAGTACTTC. Residues: CASSFGTGYEQYF.

The rearrangement joins TRBV10-3 to TRBJ2-1; 8 bases fit TRBD1. CDR1 and CDR2 from the germline V gene are ENHRY and SYGVKD. This CDR3 comprises 14 residues. V dropped 6 bases and J dropped 5; count of bases not matched to a gene: 6. The CDR3 here is CAIRGTGSHNEQFF. CDR3 coding DNA: TGTGCCATCAGGGGGACAGGATCTCACAATGAGCAGTTCTTC.

The chain combines TRBV4-2 with TRBJ2-3, with 8 positions matching TRBD1. Trimming cost V 4 bases and J 7 bases; bases outside gene matches: 10. The CDR3 is made up of 15 amino acids. Germline V lookup: CDR1 LGHNA, CDR2 YNFKEQ. CDR3: CASSLPTGARNTQYF. Written as DNA, the CDR3 is TGTGCCAGCAGCCTCCCGACAGGGGCAAGGAATACGCAGTATTTT.

This clone was seen more than once but under ten times. V and J are TRBV6-1 and TRBJ2-7; 8 bases align to TRBD1. Per germline, CDR1 MNHNS and CDR2 SASEGT. This CDR3 has 14 residues. The V segment lost 0 bases and the J segment 6 bases; nucleotides outside the gene matches: 4. For the CDR3, the DNA is TGTGCCAGCAGTGAAGCGGCAGGGGGCTCCGAGCAGTACTTC. This translates into CASSEAAGGSEQYF.

This chain joins TRBV9 and TRBJ2-7; weak D call: TRBD1 (5 bases). V was pared by 2 bases and J by 2 bases, with 14 bases between. The CDR3 has 15 residues. Germline-derived CDR1 and CDR2 are SGDLS and YYNGEE. The CDR3 DNA follows: TGTGCCAGCAGCGTCTCAATTGACAGTACCTACGAGCAGTACTTC. This gives the protein CASSVSIDSTYEQYF.

The gene calls are TRBV3-1 (or the pseudogene TRBV3-2) and TRBJ1-1; D call uncertain. The CDR3 loop spans 12 amino acids. Trimming removed 6 bases from V and 0 bases from J, with 5 bases in between. The germline CDR1 and CDR2 sequences are LGHDT and YNNKEL (reference sequence). The CDR3 DNA reads as TGTGCCAGCAGTCGAGTGAACACTGAAGCTTTCTTT. It codes for CASSRVNTEAFF.

The J gene is TRBJ1-5, the V gene TRBV7-9; D call uncertain. The CDR3 contains 17 residues. Per the germline V gene, CDR1 is SEHNR and CDR2 is FQNEAQ (reference sequence). V lost 1 base, J lost 6 bases, and 19 bases lay in between. In nucleotides, the CDR3 is TGTGCCAGCAGCTTAGGTTATAGGGCGGGCGTTGGTCAGCCCCAGCATTTT. This codes for CASSLGYRAGVGQPQHF. Supplemented by reference TRBV7-9 and TRBJ1-5, the full variable domain reads DTGVSQNPRHKITKRGQNVTFRCDPISEHNRLYWYRQTLGQGPEFLTYFQNEAQLEKSRLLSDRFSAERPKGSFSTLEIQRTEQGDSAMYLCASSLGYRAGVGQPQHFGDGTRLSIL.

This clone was recorded once. V is TRBV10-3 and J is TRBJ1-1; possible D gene TRBD1, 6 bases. Germline V gene lookup returns CDR1 ENHRY and CDR2 SYGVKD. The V and J ends lost 3 bases and 1 base respectively, with 15 bases between them. This CDR3 comprises 16 residues. The CDR3 is CAISDGTTGKNTEAFF. CDR3 DNA sequence: TGTGCCATCAGTGATGGGACCACAGGGAAGAACACTGAAGCTTTCTTT.

CDR3: CATSIRQGAREQYF. The CDR3 DNA reads TGTGCCACCAGCATACGACAGGGGGCAAGGGAGCAGTACTTC. This chain connects TRBV15 to TRBJ2-7, with 10 bases lining up with TRBD1. Losses at the gene ends were 4 bases for V and 7 bases for J; bases not matched to a gene: 7. The CDR3 is 14 residues long. Germline CDR1 reads LNHNV; CDR2 reads YYDKDF (reference sequence).